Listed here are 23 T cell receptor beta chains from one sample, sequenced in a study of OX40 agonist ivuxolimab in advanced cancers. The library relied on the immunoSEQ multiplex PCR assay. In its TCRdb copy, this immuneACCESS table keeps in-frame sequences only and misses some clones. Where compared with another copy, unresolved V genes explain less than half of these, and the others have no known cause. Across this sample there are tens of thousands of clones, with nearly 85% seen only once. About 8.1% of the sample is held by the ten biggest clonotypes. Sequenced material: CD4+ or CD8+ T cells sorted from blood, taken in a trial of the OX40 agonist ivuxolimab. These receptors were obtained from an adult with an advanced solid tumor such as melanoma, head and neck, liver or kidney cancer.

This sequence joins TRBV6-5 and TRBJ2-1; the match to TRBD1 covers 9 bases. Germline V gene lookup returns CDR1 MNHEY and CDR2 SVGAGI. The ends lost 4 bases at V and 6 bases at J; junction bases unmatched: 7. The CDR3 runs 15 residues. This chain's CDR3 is CASSSPGQGRNEQFF. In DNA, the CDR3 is TGTGCCAGCAGTTCTCCGGGACAGGGACGCAATGAGCAGTTCTTC.

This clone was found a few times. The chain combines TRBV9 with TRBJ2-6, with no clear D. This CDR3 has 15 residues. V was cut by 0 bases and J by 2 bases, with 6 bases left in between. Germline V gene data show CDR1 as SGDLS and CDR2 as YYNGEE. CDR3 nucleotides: TGTGCCAGCAGCGTAGGGGGTACTGGGGCCAACGTCCTGACTTTC. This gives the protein CASSVGGTGANVLTF. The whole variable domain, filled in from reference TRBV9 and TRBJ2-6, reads DSGVTQTPKHLITATGQRVTLRCSPRSGDLSVYWYQQSLDQGLQFLIQYYNGEERAKGNILERFSAQQFPDLHSELNLSSLELGDSALYFCASSVGGTGANVLTFGAGSRLTVL.

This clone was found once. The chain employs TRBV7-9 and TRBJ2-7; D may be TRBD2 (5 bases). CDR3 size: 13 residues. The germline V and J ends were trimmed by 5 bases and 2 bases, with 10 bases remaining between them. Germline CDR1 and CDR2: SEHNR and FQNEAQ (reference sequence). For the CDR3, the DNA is TGTGCCAGCAGCGGGAGTCTAACCTACGAGCAGTACTTC. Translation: CASSGSLTYEQYF.

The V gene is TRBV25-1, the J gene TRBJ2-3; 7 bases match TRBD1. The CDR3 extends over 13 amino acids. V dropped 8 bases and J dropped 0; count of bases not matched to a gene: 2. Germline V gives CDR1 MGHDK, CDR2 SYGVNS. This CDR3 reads CASRQGSTDTQYF. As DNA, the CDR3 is TGTGCCAGCCGACAGGGCAGCACAGATACGCAGTATTTT. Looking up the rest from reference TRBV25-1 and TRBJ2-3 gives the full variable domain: EADIYQTPRYLVIGTGKKITLECSQTMGHDKMYWYQQDPGMELHLIHYSYGVNSTEKGDLSSESTVSRIRTEHFPLTLESARPSHTSQYLCASRQGSTDTQYFGPGTRLTVL.

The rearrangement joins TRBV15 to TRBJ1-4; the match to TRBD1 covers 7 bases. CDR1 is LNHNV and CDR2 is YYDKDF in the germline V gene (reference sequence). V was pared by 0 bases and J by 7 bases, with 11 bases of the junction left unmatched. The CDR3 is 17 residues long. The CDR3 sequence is CATSRERVRHRGEKLFF. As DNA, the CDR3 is TGTGCCACCAGCAGAGAGAGAGTGAGGCACAGGGGTGAAAAACTGTTTTTT.

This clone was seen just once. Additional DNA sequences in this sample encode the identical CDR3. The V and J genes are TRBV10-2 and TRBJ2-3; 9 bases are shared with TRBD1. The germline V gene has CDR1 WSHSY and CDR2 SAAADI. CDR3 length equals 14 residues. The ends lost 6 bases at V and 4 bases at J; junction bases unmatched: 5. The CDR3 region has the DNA TGCGCCAGCAGGCCGGGACAGGGAGCAGATACGCAGTATTTT. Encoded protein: CASRPGQGADTQYF.

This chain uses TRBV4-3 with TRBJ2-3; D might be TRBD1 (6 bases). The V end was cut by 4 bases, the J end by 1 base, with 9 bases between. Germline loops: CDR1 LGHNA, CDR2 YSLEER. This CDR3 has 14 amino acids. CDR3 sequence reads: CASSPYRGTDTQYF. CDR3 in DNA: TGCGCCAGCAGCCCATACAGGGGCACAGATACGCAGTATTTT.

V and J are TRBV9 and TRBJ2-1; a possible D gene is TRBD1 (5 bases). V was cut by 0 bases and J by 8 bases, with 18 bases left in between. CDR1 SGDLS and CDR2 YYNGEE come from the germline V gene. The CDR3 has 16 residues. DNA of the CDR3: TGTGCCAGCAGCGTAGGGCAGGGAAGGGGTTTGGATGAGCAGTTCTTC. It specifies CASSVGQGRGLDEQFF.

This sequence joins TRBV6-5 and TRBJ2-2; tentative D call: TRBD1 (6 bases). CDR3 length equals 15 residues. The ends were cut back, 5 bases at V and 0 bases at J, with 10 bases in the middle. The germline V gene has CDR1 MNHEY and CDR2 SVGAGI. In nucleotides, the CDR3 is TGTGCCAGCAGTGCCGGGACATCGAACACCGGGGAGCTGTTTTTT. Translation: CASSAGTSNTGELFF.

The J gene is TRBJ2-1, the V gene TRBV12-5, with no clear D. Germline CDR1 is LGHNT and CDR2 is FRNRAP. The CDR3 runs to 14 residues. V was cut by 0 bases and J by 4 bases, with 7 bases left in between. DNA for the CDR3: TGTGCTAGTGGTTTGGTAGCCGGTTACAATGAGCAGTTCTTC. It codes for CASGLVAGYNEQFF.

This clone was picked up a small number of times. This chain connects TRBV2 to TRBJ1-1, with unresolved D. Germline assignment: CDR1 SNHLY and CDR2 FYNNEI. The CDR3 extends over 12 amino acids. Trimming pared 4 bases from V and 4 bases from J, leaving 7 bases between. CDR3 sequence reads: CASSADRTEAFF. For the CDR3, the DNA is TGTGCCAGCAGTGCGGACCGCACTGAAGCTTTCTTT. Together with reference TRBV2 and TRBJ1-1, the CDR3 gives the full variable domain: EPEVTQTPSHQVTQMGQEVILRCVPISNHLYFYWYRQILGQKVEFLVSFYNNEISEKSEIFDDQFSVERPDGSNFTLKIRSTKLEDSAMYFCASSADRTEAFFGQGTRLTVV.

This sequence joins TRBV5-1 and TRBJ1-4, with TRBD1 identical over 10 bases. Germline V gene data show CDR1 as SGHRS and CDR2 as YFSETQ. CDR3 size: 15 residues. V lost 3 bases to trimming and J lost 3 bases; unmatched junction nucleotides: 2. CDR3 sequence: CASSSDRGANEKLFF. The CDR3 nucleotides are TGCGCCAGCAGCTCGGACAGGGGGGCTAATGAAAAACTGTTTTTT.

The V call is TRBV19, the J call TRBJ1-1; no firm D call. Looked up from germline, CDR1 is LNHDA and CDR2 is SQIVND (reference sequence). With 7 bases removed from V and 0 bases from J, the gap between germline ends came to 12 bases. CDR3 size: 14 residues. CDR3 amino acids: CASITGPLNTEAFF. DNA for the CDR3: TGTGCCAGTATCACCGGGCCTTTGAACACTGAAGCTTTCTTT. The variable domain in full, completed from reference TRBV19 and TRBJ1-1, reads DGGITQSPKYLFRKEGQNVTLSCEQNLNHDAMYWYRQDPGQGLRLIYYSQIVNDFQKGDIAEGYSVSREKKESFPLTVTSAQKNPTAFYLCASITGPLNTEAFFGQGTRLTVV.

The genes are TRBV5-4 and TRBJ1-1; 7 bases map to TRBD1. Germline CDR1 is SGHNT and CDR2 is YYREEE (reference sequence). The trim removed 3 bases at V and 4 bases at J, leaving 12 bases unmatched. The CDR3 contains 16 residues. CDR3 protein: CASSWPGGGASTEAFF. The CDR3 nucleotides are TGTGCCAGCAGCTGGCCAGGGGGTGGGGCAAGCACTGAAGCTTTCTTT.

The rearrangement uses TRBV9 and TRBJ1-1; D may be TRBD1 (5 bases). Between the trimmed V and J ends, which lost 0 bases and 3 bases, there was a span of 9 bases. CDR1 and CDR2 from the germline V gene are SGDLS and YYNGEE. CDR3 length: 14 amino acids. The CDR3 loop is CASSVGGVHTEAFF. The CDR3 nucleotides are TGTGCCAGCAGCGTAGGAGGGGTCCACACTGAAGCTTTCTTT.

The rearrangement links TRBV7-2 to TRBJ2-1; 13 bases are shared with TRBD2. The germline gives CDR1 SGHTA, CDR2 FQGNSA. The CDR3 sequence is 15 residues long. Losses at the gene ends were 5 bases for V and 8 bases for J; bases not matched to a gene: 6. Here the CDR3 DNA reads TGTGCCAGCAGCACTAGCGGGGGGGCCTTTGATGAGCAGTTCTTC. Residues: CASSTSGGAFDEQFF.

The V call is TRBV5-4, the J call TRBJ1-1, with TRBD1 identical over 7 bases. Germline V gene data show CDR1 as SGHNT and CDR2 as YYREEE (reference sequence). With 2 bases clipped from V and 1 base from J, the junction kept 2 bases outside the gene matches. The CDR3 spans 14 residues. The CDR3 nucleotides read TGTGCCAGCAGCTTCCAGGGGGGGAACACTGAAGCTTTCTTT. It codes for CASSFQGGNTEAFF.

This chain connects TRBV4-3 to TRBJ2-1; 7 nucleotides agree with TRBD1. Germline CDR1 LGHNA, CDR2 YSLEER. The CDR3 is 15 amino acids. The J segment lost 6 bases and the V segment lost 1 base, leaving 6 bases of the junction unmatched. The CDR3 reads CASSQGRGLSNEQFF. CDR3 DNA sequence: TGCGCCAGCAGCCAAGGCAGGGGGTTGTCCAATGAGCAGTTCTTC.

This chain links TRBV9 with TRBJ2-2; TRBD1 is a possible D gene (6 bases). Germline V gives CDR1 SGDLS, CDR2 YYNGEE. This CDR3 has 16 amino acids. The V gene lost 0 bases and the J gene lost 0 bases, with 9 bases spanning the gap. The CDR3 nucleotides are TGTGCCAGCAGCGTAGAGGGGGAACCGAACACCGGGGAGCTGTTTTTT. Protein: CASSVEGEPNTGELFF.

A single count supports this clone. CDR3 sequence (DNA): TGTGCCAGAAGCGCAAGACCCCAACTTAGCACAGATACGCAGTATTTT. Translating it yields CARSARPQLSTDTQYF. The V call is TRBV7-5, the J call TRBJ2-3. TRBV7-5 is classified as a pseudogene. The CDR3 sequence is 16 residues long.

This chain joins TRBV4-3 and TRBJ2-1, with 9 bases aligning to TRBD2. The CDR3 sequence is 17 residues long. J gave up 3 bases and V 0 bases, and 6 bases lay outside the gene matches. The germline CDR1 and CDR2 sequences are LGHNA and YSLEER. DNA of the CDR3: TGCGCCAGCAGCCAAGATCCGAGCGGGGGGATCTACAATGAGCAGTTCTTC. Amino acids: CASSQDPSGGIYNEQFF.

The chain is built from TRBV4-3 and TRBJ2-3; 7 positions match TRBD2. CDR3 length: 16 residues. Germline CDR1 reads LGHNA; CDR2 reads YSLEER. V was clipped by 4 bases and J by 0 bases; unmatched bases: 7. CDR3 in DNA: TGCGCCAGCAGCCTTTCTCCTAGCGGCAGCACAGATACGCAGTATTTT. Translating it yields CASSLSPSGSTDTQYF.

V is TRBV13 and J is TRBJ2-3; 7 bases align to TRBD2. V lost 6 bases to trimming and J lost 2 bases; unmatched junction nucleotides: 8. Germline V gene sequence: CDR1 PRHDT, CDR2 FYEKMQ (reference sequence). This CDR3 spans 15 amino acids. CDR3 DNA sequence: TGTGCCAGCAGTCTAGCCGGGGGGTACACAGATACGCAGTATTTT. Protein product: CASSLAGGYTDTQYF. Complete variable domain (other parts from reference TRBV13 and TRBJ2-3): AAGVIQSPRHLIKEKRETATLKCYPIPRHDTVYWYQQGPGQDPQFLISFYEKMQSDKGSIPDRFSAQQFSDYHSELNMSSLELGDSALYFCASSLAGGYTDTQYFGPGTRLTVL.